A single sample gave rise to the 15 T cell receptor beta chains below, sequenced in a study of control samples from healthy donors and cancer patients. Using immunoSEQ multiplex PCR, the repertoire was profiled, and TCRdb retains in-frame clones only, with some absent. The profile covers 75,000 or so clones, with roughly 89% appearing a single time and about 6% taken by the ten largest. Material for sequencing was PBMCs. These receptors all stem from a man in his sixties with colorectal cancer.

The J gene is TRBJ2-3, the V gene TRBV10-3; 7 positions match TRBD1. V gave up 2 bases and J gave up 1 base; unmatched junction bases: 9. The CDR3 is made up of 17 amino acids. Germline values: CDR1 ENHRY, CDR2 SYGVKD. CDR3 in amino acids: CAISEPPTGMGTDTQYF. CDR3 nucleotide sequence: TGTGCCATCAGTGAGCCTCCGACAGGGATGGGCACAGATACGCAGTATTTT.

This chain links TRBV2 with TRBJ1-2, with TRBD1 matching over 10 bases. The CDR3 extends over 17 amino acids. Trimming at V came to 6 bases and at J to 6 bases, leaving 16 bases not matched to a gene. Germline V gene data show CDR1 as SNHLY and CDR2 as FYNNEI. Here the CDR3 reads CASSNLWGDRGYDGYTF. The CDR3 bases are TGTGCCAGCAGCAACCTGTGGGGGGACAGGGGTTACGATGGCTACACCTTC.

This clone appeared a single time. This CDR3 is CASKRNMNTEAFF. The CDR3 nucleotides are TGCGCCAGCAAGCGGAACATGAACACTGAAGCTTTCTTT. The chain links TRBV10-1 to TRBJ1-1; D is uncertain. The CDR3 runs to 13 residues. Germline CDR1 reads WNHNN; CDR2 reads SYGVQD (reference sequence). V lost 7 bases and J 0 bases, leaving 9 bases between the germline ends.

The rearrangement joins TRBV7-9 to TRBJ2-3; D remains ambiguous. The CDR3 sequence is 12 residues long. The V gene lost 7 bases and the J gene lost 6 bases, with 11 bases spanning the gap. Per the germline V gene, CDR1 is SEHNR and CDR2 is FQNEAQ (reference sequence). The CDR3 sequence: CASTSPADTQYF. CDR3 bases: TGTGCCAGCACGTCCCCGGCGGATACGCAGTATTTT. Based on the CDR3 plus reference TRBV7-9 and TRBJ2-3, the full variable domain is DTGVSQNPRHKITKRGQNVTFRCDPISEHNRLYWYRQTLGQGPEFLTYFQNEAQLEKSRLLSDRFSAERPKGSFSTLEIQRTEQGDSAMYLCASTSPADTQYFGPGTRLTVL.

The chain recombines TRBV4-1 with TRBJ2-7, with 12 bases that match TRBD1. V trimming: 1 base; J trimming: 5 bases; junction bases outside the gene matches: 6. The CDR3 runs 16 residues. Germline V gene lookup returns CDR1 MGHRA and CDR2 YSYEKL. The CDR3 sequence is CASSQAPGQGADEQYF. As DNA, the CDR3 is TGCGCCAGCAGCCAAGCTCCGGGACAGGGGGCGGACGAGCAGTACTTC.

This chain connects TRBV19 to TRBJ1-5; possible D gene TRBD1, 6 bases. Trimming removed 8 bases from V and 4 bases from J, with 15 bases in between. The CDR3 sequence is 14 residues long. The V gene's germline CDR1 is LNHDA and CDR2 SQIVND (reference sequence). This CDR3 is CASGGQRQNQPQHF. DNA for the CDR3: TGTGCCAGTGGGGGGCAGAGGCAGAATCAGCCCCAGCATTTT.

The V call is TRBV2, the J call TRBJ2-2, with a weak D call TRBD2 (6 bases). Germline assignment: CDR1 SNHLY and CDR2 FYNNEI. The CDR3 is 14 amino acids. Between the trimmed V and J ends, which lost 6 bases and 2 bases, there was a span of 10 bases. CDR3 loop: CASRGLVNTGELFF. The CDR3 nucleotides read TGTGCCAGCAGGGGACTGGTAAACACCGGGGAGCTGTTTTTT.

The chain uses TRBV27 and TRBJ2-7; 10 bases fit TRBD2. The CDR3 totals 15 residues. Germline V lookup: CDR1 MNHEY, CDR2 SMNVEV (reference sequence). Trimming cost V 4 bases and J 4 bases; bases outside gene matches: 7. The CDR3 nucleotides are TGTGCCAGCAGTTCGGTACTAGCGGGGTTGTACGAGCAGTACTTC. Translation: CASSSVLAGLYEQYF.

The chain combines TRBV30 with TRBJ2-1, with D perhaps TRBD2 (6 bases). Germline V lookup: CDR1 GTSNPN, CDR2 SVGIG (reference sequence). The CDR3 is 12 residues long. V dropped 4 bases and J dropped 7 bases, with 11 bases sitting between them. CDR3 in amino acids: CAWNRLVNEQFF. The CDR3 region has the DNA TGTGCCTGGAACCGACTAGTAAATGAGCAGTTCTTC.

J is TRBJ2-2 and V is TRBV5-4, with unresolved D. CDR1 and CDR2 from the germline V gene are SGHNT and YYREEE (reference sequence). V dropped 4 bases and J dropped 0 bases, with 10 bases sitting between them. There are 15 residues in the CDR3. The CDR3 loop is CASSGSGANTGELFF. As DNA, the CDR3 is TGTGCCAGCAGCGGCAGTGGCGCGAACACCGGGGAGCTGTTTTTT.

The chain recombines TRBV29-1 with TRBJ1-2; D is possibly TRBD1 (5 bases). CDR1 SQVTM and CDR2 ANQGSEA come from the germline V gene. CDR3 length equals 12 residues. The ends were cut back, 4 bases at V and 5 bases at J, with 11 bases in the middle. Here the CDR3 DNA reads TGCAGCGTTGGGGGCTTGGTGTATGGCTACACCTTC. It codes for CSVGGLVYGYTF.

This clone was counted a few times. The chain combines TRBV6-5 with TRBJ1-2; TRBD1 matches 10 bases. In germline, CDR1 is MNHEY, CDR2 SVGAGI. This CDR3 spans 14 amino acids. The J segment lost 2 bases and the V segment lost 8 bases, leaving 5 bases of the junction unmatched. For the CDR3, the DNA is TGTGCCAGCCTAAAGACAGGGGGCAACTATGGCTACACCTTC. Its protein product is CASLKTGGNYGYTF.

This clone was observed a single time. The CDR3 DNA sequence: TGTGCCAGCAGCCAAGATATCGGCAGGTCGGGCACTGAAGCTTTCTTT. Translated, it gives CASSQDIGRSGTEAFF. This chain connects TRBV4-2 to TRBJ1-1, with D uncertain. CDR3 length: 16 amino acids. Looked up from germline, CDR1 is LGHNA and CDR2 is YNFKEQ. V shed 0 bases and J shed 4 bases, with 15 bases lying between them.

The chain combines TRBV5-5 with TRBJ1-6; D is perhaps TRBD1 (6 bases). Trimming left V 4 bases short and J 8 bases short, with 28 bases between. The CDR3 loop spans 19 amino acids. The germline CDR1 and CDR2 sequences are SGHKS and YYEKEE (reference sequence). Written as DNA, the CDR3 is TGTGCCAGCAGCCGGGGCCTATTTGTTGGGGGCCCTGGGGATTCACCCCTCCACTTT. This sequence encodes CASSRGLFVGGPGDSPLHF.

The rearrangement links TRBV7-2 to TRBJ1-2; D is possibly TRBD1 (6 bases). This CDR3 spans 15 amino acids. V was cut by 5 bases and J by 8 bases, with 21 bases left in between. The germline V gene encodes CDR1 SGHTA and CDR2 FQGNSA. CDR3 DNA sequence: TGTGCCAGCAGCCCATATCAAAAGGGGGGGCACGGCTACACCTTC. Translating it yields CASSPYQKGGHGYTF.